These 17 T cell receptor beta chains came from one sample sequenced in a study of T-cell memory formation after mild COVID-19. One entry per CDR3 protein, called by TCRdb with MiXCR from the 5' RACE reads. The table includes roughly 240,000 distinct CDR3 sequences, 15% detected once. Sequencing used PBMCs or a T cell subset sorted from them (not recorded which). Receptor source: an adult woman who had mild COVID-19 (a few samples of this study predate the infection). Cell type and time point are not known.

V and J are TRBV12-3 or TRBV12-4 and TRBJ2-1; weak D call: TRBD1 (5 bases). The CDR3 covers 13 residues. Trimming shortened V by 3 bases and J by 5 bases, and 8 bases separated the two germline ends. CDR3: CASSFGRDNEQFF. DNA for the CDR3: TGTGCCAGCAGTTTTGGCAGGGACAATGAGCAGTTCTTC.

In DNA form, the CDR3 reads TGTGCCTGGAGTTCCGGCGTTTTGGACTATCGCCGTGGGGAGACCCAGTACTTC. Its protein is CAWSSGVLDYRRGETQYF. The chain joins TRBV30 to TRBJ2-5; possibly TRBD2 for D (6 bases). The germline CDR1 and CDR2 sequences are GTSNPN and SVGIG (reference sequence). The V and J ends lost 2 bases and 5 bases respectively, with 27 bases between them. The CDR3 extends over 18 amino acids.

The gene calls are TRBV9 and TRBJ2-6; 7 bases fit TRBD1. The CDR3 has 18 residues. Germline CDR1 and CDR2: SGDLS and YYNGEE. The CDR3 DNA is TGTGCTAGTGGCCCGTTGGACAGGAGATCCTCTGGGGCCAACGTCCTGACTTTC. This sequence encodes CASGPLDRRSSGANVLTF. The whole variable domain, filled in from reference TRBV9 and TRBJ2-6, reads DSGVTQTPKHLITATGQRVTLRCSPRSGDLSVYWYQQSLDQGLQFLIQYYNGEERAKGNILERFSAQQFPDLHSELNLSSLELGDSALYFCASGPLDRRSSGANVLTFGAGSRLTVL.

This clonotype was counted only a few times. CDR3 sequence reads: CASSLDPGQGWYGYTF. DNA of the CDR3: TGCGCCAGCAGCTTAGACCCGGGACAGGGGTGGTATGGCTACACCTTC. The chain recombines TRBV5-1 with TRBJ1-2; 10 nucleotides line up with TRBD1. V lost 2 bases, J lost 5 bases, and 9 bases stayed unmatched. CDR1 and CDR2 from the germline V gene are SGHRS and YFSETQ. CDR3 size: 16 residues.

This chain connects TRBV7-7 to TRBJ2-1, with D perhaps TRBD1 (5 bases). The germline V and J ends were trimmed by 3 bases and 4 bases, with 19 bases remaining between them. The length of the CDR3 is 17 residues. Germline loops: CDR1 SSHAT, CDR2 FNYEAQ (reference sequence). The CDR3 here is CASSLKPLGVEYNEQFF. As DNA, the CDR3 is TGTGCCAGCAGCTTGAAGCCCCTAGGGGTTGAATACAATGAGCAGTTCTTC. The full variable domain, with the rest looked up from reference TRBV7-7 and TRBJ2-1, is GAGVSQSPRYKVTKRGQDVTLRCDPISSHATLYWYQQALGQGPEFLTYFNYEAQPDKSGLPSDRFSAERPEGSISTLTIQRTEQRDSAMYRCASSLKPLGVEYNEQFFGPGTRLTVL.

This clonotype was counted many times. The genes are TRBV15 and TRBJ2-1, with D unclear. The CDR3 sequence is 12 residues long. Germline lookup yields CDR1 LNHNV and CDR2 YYDKDF (reference sequence). V was clipped by 4 bases and J by 6 bases, with 7 bases between them. CDR3 nucleotides: TGTGCCACCAGCATACACGTCAATGAGCAGTTCTTC. The encoded protein is CATSIHVNEQFF.

The V call is TRBV12-3 or TRBV12-4, the J call TRBJ1-1; no clear D. The CDR3 spans 12 residues. The ends were cut back, 3 bases at V and 6 bases at J, with 8 bases in the middle. The CDR3 DNA reads as TGTGCCAGCAGTTTGTATCGCTCTGAAGCTTTCTTT. Translated, it gives CASSLYRSEAFF.

The chain links TRBV15 to TRBJ2-1; 7 nucleotides match TRBD2. The V segment lost 1 base and the J segment 0 bases; nucleotides outside the gene matches: 3. CDR1 LNHNV and CDR2 YYDKDF come from the germline V gene (reference sequence). This CDR3 region has 16 residues. The CDR3, as DNA: TGTGCCACCAGCAGAGGGGGAGGGGACTCCTACAATGAGCAGTTCTTC. This gives the protein CATSRGGGDSYNEQFF.

In this sample, this clonotype turned up a few times. V and J are TRBV5-1 and TRBJ1-5, with a tentative D call TRBD1 (5 bases). CDR1 SGHRS and CDR2 YFSETQ come from the germline V gene. The CDR3 has 15 amino acids. V lost 7 bases to trimming and J lost 0 bases, with 14 bases between them. The DNA for the CDR3 is TGCGCCAGCTCAACATGGGGGGATAGCAATCAGCCCCAGCATTTT. Protein: CASSTWGDSNQPQHF.

In its sample, this clonotype was seen a few times. This sequence joins TRBV18 and TRBJ1-6; perhaps TRBD1 as D (5 bases). This CDR3 comprises 15 residues. Trimming removed 3 bases from V and 7 bases from J, with 13 bases in between. CDR1 and CDR2 from the germline V gene are KGHSH and LQKENI. DNA for the CDR3: TGTGCCAGCTCACCCGGCAGGGCATCGAATTCACCCCTCCACTTT. Translating gives CASSPGRASNSPLHF.

In its sample, this clonotype was seen a few times. The chain joins TRBV7-2 to TRBJ1-1; D is undetermined. The CDR3 consists of 13 residues. The germline V gene encodes CDR1 SGHTA and CDR2 FQGNSA. V lost 0 bases and J 7 bases, leaving 9 bases between the germline ends. This chain's CDR3 is CASSLAPMVEAFF. For the CDR3, the DNA is TGTGCCAGCAGCTTAGCGCCCATGGTTGAAGCTTTCTTT.

The rearrangement links TRBV20-1 to TRBJ2-5, with 10 positions matching TRBD1. Germline CDR1 and CDR2: DFQATT and SNEGSKA (reference sequence). With 6 bases clipped from V and 4 bases from J, the junction kept 11 bases outside the gene matches. This CDR3 has 15 amino acids. CDR3 DNA sequence: TGCAGTGCCAACCCGGACAGGGGGAGGAGAGAGACCCAGTACTTC. The encoded protein is CSANPDRGRRETQYF.

The V and J genes are TRBV7-2 and TRBJ1-1; TRBD1 is a possible D gene (5 bases). The CDR3 is 15 amino acids. The germline V gene has CDR1 SGHTA and CDR2 FQGNSA. Trimming left V 0 bases short and J 0 bases short, with 8 bases between. The CDR3 region is CASSLARGVNTEAFF. CDR3 coding DNA: TGTGCCAGCAGCTTAGCCCGGGGGGTGAACACTGAAGCTTTCTTT. The full variable domain, rest sourced from reference TRBV7-2 and TRBJ1-1, is GAGVSQSPSNKVTEKGKDVELRCDPISGHTALYWYRQSLGQGLEFLIYFQGNSAPDKSGLPSDRFSAERTGGSVSTLTIQRTQQEDSAVYLCASSLARGVNTEAFFGQGTRLTVV.

This clonotype came up a few times. The chain recombines TRBV24-1 with TRBJ2-7; no clear D. Deletions cut 5 bases from V and 6 bases from J, with 10 bases between. Germline CDR1 is KGHDR and CDR2 is SFDVKD. The CDR3 spans 12 residues. CDR3 nucleotides: TGTGCCACCAGTGCCCGTCTCGGCGAGCAGTACTTC. The encoded protein is CATSARLGEQYF.

In this sample, this clonotype turned up a few times. CDR3 sequence reads: CSARSGTSGTDTQYF. Here the CDR3 DNA reads TGCAGTGCTAGATCCGGGACCTCCGGCACAGATACGCAGTATTTT. The gene calls are TRBV20-1 and TRBJ2-3; TRBD1 or TRBD2 may be the D gene (5 bases each). Germline CDR1 is DFQATT and CDR2 is SNEGSKA (reference sequence). The V end lost 2 bases, the J end lost 1 base, and 13 bases lay between the germline ends. CDR3 length equals 15 residues.

The chain combines TRBV24-1 with TRBJ2-1; the D gene is possibly TRBD2 (5 bases). Per the germline V gene, CDR1 is KGHDR and CDR2 is SFDVKD. V was pared by 2 bases and J by 0 bases, with 13 bases between. This CDR3 has 17 residues. In nucleotides, the CDR3 is TGTGCCACCAGTGATTCCACCAGGAGGAGCTCCTACAATGAGCAGTTCTTC. Protein product: CATSDSTRRSSYNEQFF.

This clonotype was counted between two and nine times. The chain carries TRBV7-8 and TRBJ2-7; 9 bases agree with TRBD2. The germline V gene encodes CDR1 SGHVS and CDR2 FQNEAQ. Trimming at V came to 5 bases and at J to 6 bases, leaving 8 bases not matched to a gene. The CDR3 is made up of 14 amino acids. The CDR3, as DNA: TGTGCCAGCAGCCGTAGCGGGAGTTGGTCCGAGCAGTACTTC. Translation gives CASSRSGSWSEQYF.